This T cell receptor (beta chain) was captured in a study of T-cell reconstitution after alpha-beta-depleted transplantation in children. Unique molecular identifiers tagged the TCRbeta library. TCRdb re-derived calls from the PCR reads in MiXCR, one entry per CDR3 protein. Among some 300,000 distinct CDR3 sequences listed, about 9.3% were seen once. The germline V gene has CDR1 DFQATT and CDR2 SNEGSKA (reference sequence). The CDR3 is 15 amino acids. With 0 bases removed from V and 2 bases from J, the gap between germline ends came to 12 bases. Specimen: PBMCs from the stem cell graft donor, collected from the stem cell graft. This clonotype was obtained from a human donor who donated a stem cell graft to a child with acute lymphoblastic leukemia. This sequence joins TRBV20-1 and TRBJ2-3; D not certain. Here the CDR3 DNA reads TGCAGTGCTAGAGATGAGAACCGTTACACAGATACGCAGTATTTT. This gives the protein CSARDENRYTDTQYF.